Detailed here is one T cell receptor (beta chain). The naive CD8 population came from CD45RO-negative cells selected for CCR7, without terminally differentiated effector memory CD45RA+ cells. V shed 3 bases and J 4 bases; nucleotides not matched to a gene: 9. Per the germline V gene, CDR1 is SGDLS and CDR2 is YYNGEE. The CDR3 is made up of 16 amino acids. This record belongs to a study of shared clonotypes between healthy human individuals. Study as a whole: Donors had three CD4 naive, three CD4 memory, two CD8 naive and one CD8 memory plate apiece.

Assay: immunoSEQ multiplex PCR; the TCRdb copy retains only in-frame clones and omits some. The table shows roughly 2,000,000 clones, with about 93% occurring only once. This receptor was taken from a man aged 18 to 30 in good health. Some clones in this sample may be carry-over from other donors' samples. V gene TRBV9 combines with J gene TRBJ2-2; 7 bases match TRBD2. Sequencing was carried out using naive CD8+ T cells from PBMCs. CDR3: CASSEEAGTTTGELFF. The CDR3 nucleotides are TGTGCCAGCAGCGAGGAAGCCGGGACTACCACCGGGGAGCTGTTTTTT.